Below, one T cell receptor (beta chain) is given with its context. Trimming removed 4 bases from V and 0 bases from J, with 10 bases in between. This CDR3 comprises 16 residues. Germline loops: CDR1 SGHTA, CDR2 FQGNSA. Per the original methods: It was from reference gene primer amplification that nucleated cell counts were estimated. Using immunoSEQ multiplex PCR, the repertoire was profiled, and TCRdb retains in-frame clones only, with some absent. V, J and clone size were drawn from that table, and D and trimming were deduced from the DNA. This table holds some 220,000 clones, about four fifths found once. Enrolled through a virtual design, the participants were between 18 and 89 years of age and came from 24 US areas. Cohorts were assigned according to the clinical history that participants reported. This sample is drawn from a study of blood T cell repertoires in COVID-19. In the study overall: Sources were T cells, B-cell-depleted T cells, or PBMCs; the material itself was cDNA or gDNA.

The sequence came from a woman aged 40 to 50 with acute COVID-19. Sequencing was done on a sample of PBMCs or T cells enriched from blood (not recorded which). V usage is TRBV7-2 and J usage is TRBJ1-6; D perhaps matches TRBD1 (5 bases). The CDR3, as DNA: TGTGCCAGCAGCTACGGGGGAAGCTCCTATAATTCACCCCTCCACTTT. Translation: CASSYGGSSYNSPLHF.